Included here is one T cell receptor beta chain sequence, with context. The antigen is not known. The CDR3 is made up of 14 amino acids. The sample belongs to a study of OX40 agonist ivuxolimab in advanced cancers. Study conclusions and caveats: Clonal expansion among partial responders at 0.1-3.0 mg/kg ranked near the lowest.

Libraries were prepared by immunoSEQ multiplex PCR; TCRdb keeps only in-frame clonotypes and omits some of them. The sample has about 45,000 clones; 84% are singletons. The material sequenced was CD4+ or CD8+ T cells sorted from blood, taken in a trial of the OX40 agonist ivuxolimab. V gene TRBV1 combines with J gene TRBJ2-7. TRBV1 is a pseudogene. This receptor was taken from an adult with an advanced solid tumor such as melanoma, head and neck, liver or kidney cancer. CDR3 amino acids: CTSSQEGPNYEQYF. The CDR3 DNA reads as TGCACCAGCAGCCAAGAAGGACCGAACTACGAGCAGTACTTC.